This T cell receptor (beta chain) derives from a study of cytomegalovirus exposure and HLA in healthy donors. Whole-study results and caveats: Clusters of TCRs from the first cohort tended to co-occur in the 120 or so validation repertoires (as a later analysis found). Rarity marked most TCR sequences, yet some public TCRs occurred in many donors. There were 164 TCR beta chains listed as cytomegalovirus-associated.

Comments on this clone: Antigen specificity is unknown.

The repertoire was sequenced with immunoSEQ multiplex PCR; TCRdb's copy has only in-frame clones and lacks some. The sample lists around 110,000 clones, 88% occurring once. Among the 100 to 150 subjects of the validation cohort, separate from the approximately 700-subject first cohort, were the donors. Germline V gene sequence: CDR1 SGHAT, CDR2 FQNNGV. V lost 5 bases, J lost 5 bases, and 18 bases stayed unmatched. This CDR3 has 19 residues. Sequencing used PBMCs. V gene TRBV11-2 combines with J gene TRBJ2-1, with 10 bases aligning to TRBD2. This receptor was taken from a young woman in good health and CMV-seropositive. The CDR3 DNA reads as TGTGCCAGCAGCCCGCTGGGTGGACTAGCGGCCTCACCCCACAATGAGCAGTTCTTC. The encoded protein is CASSPLGGLAASPHNEQFF.